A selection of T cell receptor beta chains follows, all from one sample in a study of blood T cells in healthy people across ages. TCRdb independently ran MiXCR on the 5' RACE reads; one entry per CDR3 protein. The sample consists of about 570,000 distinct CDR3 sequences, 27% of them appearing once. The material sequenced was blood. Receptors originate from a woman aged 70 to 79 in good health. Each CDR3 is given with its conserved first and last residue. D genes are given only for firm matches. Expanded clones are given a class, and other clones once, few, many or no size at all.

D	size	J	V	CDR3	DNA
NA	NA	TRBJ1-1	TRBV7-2	CASSSQTDLAFF	TGTGCCAGCAGCTCCCAGACAGATTTGGCTTTCTTT
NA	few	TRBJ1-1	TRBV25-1	CASSEQGFTEAFF	TGTGCCAGCAGTGAGCAGGGGTTCACTGAAGCTTTCTTT
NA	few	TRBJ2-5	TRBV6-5	CASSPGYSYEQYF	TGTGCCAGCAGCCCAGGGTATAGCTACGAACAGTACTTC
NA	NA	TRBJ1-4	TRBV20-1	CSAGRGNEKLFF	TGCAGTGCTGGGAGGGGGAATGAAAAACTGTTTTTT
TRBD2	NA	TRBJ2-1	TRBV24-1	CATSNLGGASSYNEQFF	TGTGCCACCAGTAATCTGGGAGGGGCGAGCTCCTACAATGAGCAGTTCTTC
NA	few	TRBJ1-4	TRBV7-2	CASSLEGREKLFF	TGTGCCAGCAGCTTAGAGGGGAGGGAAAAACTGTTTTTT
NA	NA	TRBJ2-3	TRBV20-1	CSQGAGEERETQYF	TGCAGTCAGGGGGCGGGGGAAGAAAGAGAGACCCAGTACTTT
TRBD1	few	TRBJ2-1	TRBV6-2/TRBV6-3	CASSYRMGQGNEQFF	TGTGCCAGCAGTTACCGAATGGGACAGGGAAATGAGCAGTTCTTC
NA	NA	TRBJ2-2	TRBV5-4	CASSEAPSTGELFF	TGTGCCAGCAGCGAGGCCCCCTCCACCGGGGAGCTGTTTTTT
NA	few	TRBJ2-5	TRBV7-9	CASNDRGRETQYF	TGTGCCAGTAACGATAGAGGTCGTGAGACCCAGTACTTC
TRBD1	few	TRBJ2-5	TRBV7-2	CASSLATGAGTQYF	TGTGCCAGCAGCTTAGCAACAGGGGCTGGGACCCAGTACTTC
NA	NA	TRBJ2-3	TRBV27	CASTKYTDTQYF	TGTGCCAGCACCAAGTACACAGATACGCAGTATTTT
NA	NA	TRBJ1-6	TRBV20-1	CSATKLMSPLHF	TGCAGTGCTACAAAACTAATGTCACCCCTCCACTTT
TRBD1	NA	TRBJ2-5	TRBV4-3	CASNQTGGPSGEQYF	TGCGCCAGCAACCAAACAGGGGGACCCTCTGGTGAGCAGTACTTC
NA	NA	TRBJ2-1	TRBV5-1	CASSEDLGSYNEQFF	TGCGCCAGCAGCGAAGACCTAGGTTCCTACAATGAGCAGTTCTTC
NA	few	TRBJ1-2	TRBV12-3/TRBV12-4	CASSPGHPVGGYTF	TGTGCCAGCAGTCCGGGACACCCGGTGGGTGGCTACACCTTC
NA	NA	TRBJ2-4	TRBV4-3	CASSQDGGTDLAKNIQYF	TGCGCCAGCAGCCAAGATGGTGGTACAGACCTAGCCAAAAACATTCAGTACTTC
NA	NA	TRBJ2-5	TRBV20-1	CSHPSGGETQYF	TGCAGTCACCCGTCGGGCGGCGAGACCCAGTACTTC
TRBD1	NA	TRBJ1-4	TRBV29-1	CSAPTGAGEKLFF	TGCAGCGCCCCAACAGGGGCGGGTGAAAAACTGTTTTTT
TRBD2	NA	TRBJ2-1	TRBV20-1	CSASLAGFDNEQFF	TGCAGTGCTTCACTAGCGGGGTTCGACAATGAGCAGTTCTTC
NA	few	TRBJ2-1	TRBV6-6	CASIPPGTYNEQFF	TGTGCCAGCATCCCCCCGGGGACCTACAATGAGCAGTTCTTC
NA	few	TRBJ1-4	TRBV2	CASSSRWEEEKLFF	TGTGCCAGCAGTTCCCGTTGGGAAGAGGAAAAACTGTTTTTT
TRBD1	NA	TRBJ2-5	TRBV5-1	CASSLGDRAETQYF	TGCGCCAGCAGCTTGGGGGACAGGGCAGAGACCCAGTACTTC
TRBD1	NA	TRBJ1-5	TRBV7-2	CASSPDRNNQPQHF	TGTGCCAGCAGCCCGGACAGGAATAATCAGCCCCAGCATTTT
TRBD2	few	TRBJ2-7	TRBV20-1	CSAGLVSYEQYF	TGCAGTGCTGGACTAGTCTCCTACGAGCAGTACTTC
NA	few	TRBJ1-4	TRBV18	CASSLGPSEKLFF	TGTGCCAGCTCACTCGGGCCCTCTGAAAAACTGTTTTTT
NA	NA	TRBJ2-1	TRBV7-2	CASSFVIEQFF	TGTGCCAGCAGCTTTGTCATTGAGCAGTTCTTC
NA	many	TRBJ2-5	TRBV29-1	CSVVVETQYF	TGCAGCGTCGTTGTGGAGACCCAGTACTTC
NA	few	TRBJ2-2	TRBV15	CATSRDLLGGTGELFF	TGTGCCACCAGCAGAGATCTGCTGGGGGGCACCGGGGAGCTGTTTTTT
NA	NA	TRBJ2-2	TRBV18	CASSAKDRLANTGELFF	TGTGCCAGCTCAGCCAAAGACAGACTTGCGAACACCGGGGAGCTGTTTTTT
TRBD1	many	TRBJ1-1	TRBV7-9	CASSRQGGPEAFF	TGTGCCAGCAGTCGACAGGGAGGACCTGAAGCTTTCTTT
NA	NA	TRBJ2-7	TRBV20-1	CSARAASGSYEQYF	TGCAGTGCTAGAGCAGCAAGCGGTTCCTACGAGCAGTACTTC
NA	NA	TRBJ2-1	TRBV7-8	CASSRLGGGSYNEQFF	TGTGCCAGCAGCCGTCTCGGGGGAGGCTCCTACAATGAGCAGTTCTTC
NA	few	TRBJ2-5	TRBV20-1	CSASYPKGGGRLTQYF	TGCAGTGCTAGTTATCCTAAGGGGGGGGGCCGGTTGACCCAGTACTTC
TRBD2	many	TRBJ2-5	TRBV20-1	CSAWTSGEETQYF	TGCAGTGCGTGGACTAGCGGGGAAGAGACCCAGTACTTC
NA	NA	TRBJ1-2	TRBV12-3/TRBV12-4	CASSFRRGGYTF	TGTGCCAGCAGTTTCCGCCGGGGAGGCTACACCTTC
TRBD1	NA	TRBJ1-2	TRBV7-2	CASSSRTGPYSYGYTF	TGTGCCAGCAGCTCAAGGACAGGGCCGTACTCCTATGGCTACACCTTC
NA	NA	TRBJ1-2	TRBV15	CATGKRQANYGYTF	TGTGCCACCGGTAAAAGACAGGCAAACTATGGCTACACCTTC
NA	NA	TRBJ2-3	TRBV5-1	CASSLSPVADTQYF	TGCGCCAGCAGCTTGAGTCCGGTCGCAGATACGCAGTATTTT
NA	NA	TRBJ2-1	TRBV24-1	CATSDLFRGNEQFF	TGTGCCACCAGTGATTTATTCCGAGGCAATGAGCAGTTCTTC
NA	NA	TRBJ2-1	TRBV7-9	CASSSLFGAGRRNEQFF	TGTGCCAGCAGCTCCCTTTTTGGTGCAGGGAGGAGGAATGAGCAGTTCTTC
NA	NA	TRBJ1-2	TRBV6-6	CASSYSQGYTF	TGCGCCAGCAGTTACTCACAGGGCTACACCTTC
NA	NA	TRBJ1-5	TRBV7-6	CASSFKPDQPQHF	TGTGCCAGCAGCTTTAAGCCGGATCAGCCCCAGCATTTT
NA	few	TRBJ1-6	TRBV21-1	CASSKKDRGGSPLHF	TGTGCCAGCAGCAAAAAGGACCGGGGGGGTTCACCCCTCCACTTT
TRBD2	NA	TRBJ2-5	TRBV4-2	CASSQDVPGGQETQYF	TGTGCCAGCAGCCAAGACGTACCGGGGGGACAAGAGACCCAGTACTTC
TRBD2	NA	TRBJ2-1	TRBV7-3	CASSLGTWEGEQFF	TGTGCCAGCAGCTTAGGAACTTGGGAGGGTGAGCAGTTCTTC
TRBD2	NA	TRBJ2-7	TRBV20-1	CSAFPSGGHEQYF	TGCAGTGCTTTCCCTAGCGGGGGACACGAGCAGTACTTC
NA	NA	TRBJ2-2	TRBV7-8	CASSSRQQLNTGELFF	TGTGCCAGCAGCTCGAGACAGCAGCTTAACACCGGGGAGCTGTTTTTT